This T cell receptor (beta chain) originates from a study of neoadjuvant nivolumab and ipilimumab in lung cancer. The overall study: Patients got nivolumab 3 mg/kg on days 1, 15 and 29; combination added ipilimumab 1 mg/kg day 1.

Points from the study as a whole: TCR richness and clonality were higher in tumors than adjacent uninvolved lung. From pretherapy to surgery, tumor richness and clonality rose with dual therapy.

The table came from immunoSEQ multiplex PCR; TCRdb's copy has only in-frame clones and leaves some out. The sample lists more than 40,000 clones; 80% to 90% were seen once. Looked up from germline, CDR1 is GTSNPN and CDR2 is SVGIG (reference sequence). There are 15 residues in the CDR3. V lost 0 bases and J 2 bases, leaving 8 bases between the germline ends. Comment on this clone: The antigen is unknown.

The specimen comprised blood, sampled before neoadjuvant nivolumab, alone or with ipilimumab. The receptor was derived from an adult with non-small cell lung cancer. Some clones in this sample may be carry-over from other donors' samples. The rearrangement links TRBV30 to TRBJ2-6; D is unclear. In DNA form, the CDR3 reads TGTGCCTGGAGTGTAAAAGTCCCTGGGGCCAACGTCCTGACTTTC. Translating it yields CAWSVKVPGANVLTF.